This TCR beta chain was identified during a study of blood T cells in healthy people across ages. J was trimmed by 3 bases and V by 7 bases; bases with no gene match: 10. Germline CDR1 SEHNR, CDR2 FQNEAQ (reference sequence). This CDR3 comprises 16 residues. This clonotype has a handful of counts. Sample-barcoded 5' priming and a J-beta primer mix drove a second PCR of roughly 6 to 12 cycles. MiXCR, applied by TCRdb to the 5' RACE reads, yields one record per CDR3 protein. The sample comprises 550,000 to 750,000 distinct CDR3 sequences, under 25% of which are singletons, and approximately 3.7% rests with the top ten.

Sequenced input: blood. This TCR was sampled from a man between 65 and 85 years old in good health. This chain connects TRBV7-9 to TRBJ2-1, with 9 nucleotides matching TRBD2. The CDR3 sequence: CASTTDLREGYNEQFF. CDR3 DNA: TGTGCCAGCACTACCGACCTGCGGGAGGGCTACAATGAGCAGTTCTTC.